One and the same sample provided the 17 T cell receptor beta chains below, sequenced in a study of somatic mutations in cytotoxic T cells in rheumatoid arthritis. Sequenced by immunoSEQ multiplex PCR; TCRdb stores in-frame clones only, minus some. Of about 11,000 clones listed, approximately 82% were seen once; the top ten hold 8% to 10%. Sequenced: CD8+ T cells sorted from blood. These receptors all come from an older woman with rheumatoid arthritis.

This clone was seen only once. The chain employs TRBV28 and TRBJ1-1; D may be TRBD1 (6 bases). V lost 5 bases and J 3 bases, leaving 10 bases between the germline ends. This CDR3 comprises 13 residues. Looked up from germline, CDR1 is MDHEN and CDR2 is SYDVKM. In nucleotides, the CDR3 is TGTGCCAGCAGTCAAGGACAGTACACTGAAGCTTTCTTT. Protein: CASSQGQYTEAFF.

This rearrangement joins TRBV27 to TRBJ2-1; D possibly corresponds to TRBD2 (5 bases). The germline V gene has CDR1 MNHEY and CDR2 SMNVEV (reference sequence). This CDR3 region has 14 residues. V was clipped by 7 bases and J by 5 bases, with 15 bases between them. The CDR3 DNA reads TGTGCCAGCAAAATAGCGCCCCCAAACAATGAGCAGTTCTTC. Translation: CASKIAPPNNEQFF.

A few counts support this clone. The chain couples TRBV6-1 to TRBJ2-7; a weak D match, TRBD2 (5 bases). Germline V gene lookup returns CDR1 MNHNS and CDR2 SASEGT. Trimming removed 5 bases from V and 7 bases from J, with 18 bases in between. The CDR3 is 14 residues long. The CDR3 spells CASSPRPGEREQYF. CDR3 DNA sequence: TGTGCCAGCAGTCCCCGGCCTGGGGAGAGGGAGCAGTACTTC.

The J gene is TRBJ2-1, the V gene TRBV27, with no clear D. This CDR3 spans 14 amino acids. Trimming pared 6 bases from V and 5 bases from J, leaving 14 bases between. Germline loops: CDR1 MNHEY, CDR2 SMNVEV (reference sequence). CDR3 bases: TGTGCCAGCAGCCCACGAGGTCCCCACAATGAGCAGTTCTTC. As protein: CASSPRGPHNEQFF.

The V gene is TRBV27, the J gene TRBJ2-5, with D possibly matching TRBD2 (6 bases). Trimming took off 4 bases at V and 4 bases at J, with 13 bases between the two ends. The CDR3 contains 14 residues. CDR1 is MNHEY, CDR2 SMNVEV, per germline (reference sequence). The CDR3 region is CASSYQLAGETQYF. The CDR3 DNA reads TGTGCCAGCAGTTACCAACTAGCAGGAGAGACCCAGTACTTC.

The rearrangement uses TRBV28 and TRBJ2-7; 10 nucleotides align to TRBD1. Losses at the gene ends were 5 bases for V and 7 bases for J; bases not matched to a gene: 14. This CDR3 is built from 16 residues. The germline gives CDR1 MDHEN, CDR2 SYDVKM. The CDR3 bases are TGTGCCAGCAGTGATCCTGCGACAGGGGGCTGGGGGGAGCAGTACTTC. As protein: CASSDPATGGWGEQYF. Looking up the rest from reference TRBV28 and TRBJ2-7 gives the full variable domain: DVKVTQSSRYLVKRTGEKVFLECVQDMDHENMFWYRQDPGLGLRLIYFSYDVKMKEKGDIPEGYSVSREKKERFSLILESASTNQTSMYLCASSDPATGGWGEQYFGPGTRLTVT.

The chain employs TRBV5-6 and TRBJ1-5, with a possible D match to TRBD1 (5 bases). V was cut by 2 bases and J by 2 bases, with 11 bases left in between. The CDR3 sequence is 15 residues long. Germline-derived CDR1 and CDR2 are SGHDT and YYEEEE. The DNA for the CDR3 is TGTGCCAGCAGCTTCAGGGTAAATGGCAATCAGCCCCAGCATTTT. As protein: CASSFRVNGNQPQHF.

The chain employs TRBV6-6 and TRBJ1-3, with 10 bases lining up with TRBD1. The germline CDR1 and CDR2 sequences are MNHNY and SVGAGI (reference sequence). The CDR3 is 15 residues long. V shed 6 bases, J shed 4 bases, and the junction held 6 bases outside the gene matches. The CDR3 sequence: CASRHDRGLGNTIYF. CDR3 nucleotides: TGTGCCAGCAGACACGACAGGGGGCTGGGAAACACCATATATTTT.

The chain combines TRBV5-1 with TRBJ1-2; 8 bases line up with TRBD1. V lost 3 bases and J lost 4; bases outside the gene matches: 5. Germline V lookup: CDR1 SGHRS, CDR2 YFSETQ. The CDR3 has 14 amino acids. The CDR3 sequence is CASSSTGTGYGYTF. The DNA for the CDR3 is TGCGCCAGCAGCTCCACCGGGACAGGCTATGGCTACACCTTC.

This clone came up once. J is TRBJ1-2 and V is TRBV4-2; tentative D call: TRBD1 (6 bases). The V gene's germline CDR1 is LGHNA and CDR2 YNFKEQ. V lost 3 bases and J lost 5, with 13 bases in between. The CDR3 is made up of 14 amino acids. This CDR3 reads CASSQEGGEYGYTF. CDR3 nucleotides: TGTGCCAGCAGCCAGGAGGGGGGGGAATATGGCTACACCTTC.

V and J are TRBV28 and TRBJ1-6, with 8 bases matching TRBD1. Germline V lookup: CDR1 MDHEN, CDR2 SYDVKM. V was pared by 2 bases and J by 10 bases, with 7 bases of the junction left unmatched. The CDR3 covers 15 residues. The CDR3 loop reads CASSLTGQGKSPLHF. The CDR3, as DNA: TGTGCCAGCAGTTTAACTGGACAGGGAAAATCACCCCTCCACTTT.

This rearrangement joins TRBV2 to TRBJ2-5; D ambiguous. Germline CDR1 SNHLY, CDR2 FYNNEI. V was clipped by 4 bases and J by 5 bases, with 5 bases between them. CDR3 size: 11 residues. CDR3: CASSVVETQYF. The CDR3, as DNA: TGTGCCAGCAGTGTAGTCGAGACCCAGTACTTC. The entire variable domain, with the rest obtained from reference TRBV2 and TRBJ2-5, is as follows: EPEVTQTPSHQVTQMGQEVILRCVPISNHLYFYWYRQILGQKVEFLVSFYNNEISEKSEIFDDQFSVERPDGSNFTLKIRSTKLEDSAMYFCASSVVETQYFGPGTRLLVL.

The V call is TRBV2, the J call TRBJ2-1, with TRBD2 matching 7 bases. The germline V gene encodes CDR1 SNHLY and CDR2 FYNNEI. There are 15 residues in the CDR3. Trimming took 1 base from V and 4 from J; bases not matched to a gene: 4. CDR3 in amino acids: CASSEGPSGYNEQFF. The CDR3 DNA reads as TGTGCCAGCAGTGAAGGGCCTAGCGGATACAATGAGCAGTTCTTC.

The rearrangement joins TRBV7-9 to TRBJ1-4; a weak D match, TRBD1 (6 bases). The CDR3 has 14 residues. V gave up 5 bases and J gave up 2 bases, with 9 bases separating them. CDR1 and CDR2 (germline): SEHNR, FQNEAQ (reference sequence). CDR3 sequence (DNA): TGTGCCAGCAGCCGGACAGACACTAATGAAAAACTGTTTTTT. It is translated as CASSRTDTNEKLFF.

V is TRBV5-1 and J is TRBJ2-7, with D possibly being TRBD1 (5 bases). The ends were cut back, 5 bases at V and 5 bases at J, with 14 bases in the middle. The CDR3 has 13 residues. The germline CDR1 and CDR2 sequences are SGHRS and YFSETQ. The CDR3 DNA reads TGCGCCAGCAGAGGGGTTCTTAGCCACGAGCAGTACTTC. Amino acid sequence: CASRGVLSHEQYF.

Regarding this clone: The junction differs from germline at one of its ends, possibly a read error. The chain couples TRBV27 to TRBJ2-7; D unclear. Germline loops: CDR1 MNHEY, CDR2 SMNVEV (reference sequence). The CDR3 sequence is 13 residues long. CDR3 loop: CASAPMTSSEQYF. CDR3 DNA: TGTGCCAGCGCCCCTATGACATCCTCCGAGCAGTACTTC.

This clone was found a few times. The CDR3, as DNA: TGTGCCAGCAGTTTTCGACAGGGGGAAGGCTACACCTTC. Its translation: CASSFRQGEGYTF. The chain carries TRBV28 and TRBJ1-2; 9 bases match TRBD1. V lost 3 bases and J lost 8; bases outside the gene matches: 4. CDR1 and CDR2 from the germline V gene are MDHEN and SYDVKM. The CDR3 has 13 amino acids.